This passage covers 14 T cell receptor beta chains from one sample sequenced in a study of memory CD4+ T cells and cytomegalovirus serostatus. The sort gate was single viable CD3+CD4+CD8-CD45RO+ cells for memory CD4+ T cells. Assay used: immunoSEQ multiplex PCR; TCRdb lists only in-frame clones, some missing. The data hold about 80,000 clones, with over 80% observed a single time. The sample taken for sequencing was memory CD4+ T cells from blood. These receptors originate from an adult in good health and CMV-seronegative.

CDR3 sequence reads: CASSESASHGETQYF. CDR3 bases: TGCGCCAGCAGTGAGTCGGCCTCCCACGGGGAGACCCAGTACTTC. This chain joins TRBV10-1 and TRBJ2-5; D is ambiguous. The CDR3 length is 15 residues. V lost 0 bases and J lost 5, with 13 bases in between. Germline V CDR1 and CDR2: WNHNN, SYGVQD (reference sequence).

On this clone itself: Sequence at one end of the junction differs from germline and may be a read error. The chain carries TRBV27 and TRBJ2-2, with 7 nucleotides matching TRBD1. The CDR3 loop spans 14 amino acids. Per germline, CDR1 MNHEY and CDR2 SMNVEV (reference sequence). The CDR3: CASTLYGDSEELFF. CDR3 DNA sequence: TGTGCCAGCACTTTATACGGGGACAGCGAGGAGCTGTTTTTT.

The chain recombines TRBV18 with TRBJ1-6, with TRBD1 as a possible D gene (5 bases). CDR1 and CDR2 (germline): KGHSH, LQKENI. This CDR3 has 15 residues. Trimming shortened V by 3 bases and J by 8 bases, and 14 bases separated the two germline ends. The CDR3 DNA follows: TGTGCCAGCTCACCGACAGCCCTGTCAGATTCACCCCTCCACTTT. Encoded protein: CASSPTALSDSPLHF. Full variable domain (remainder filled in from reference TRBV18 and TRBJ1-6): NAGVMQNPRHLVRRRGQEARLRCSPMKGHSHVYWYRQLPEEGLKFMVYLQKENIIDESGMPKERFSAEFPKEGPSILRIQQVVRGDSAAYFCASSPTALSDSPLHFGNGTRLTVT.

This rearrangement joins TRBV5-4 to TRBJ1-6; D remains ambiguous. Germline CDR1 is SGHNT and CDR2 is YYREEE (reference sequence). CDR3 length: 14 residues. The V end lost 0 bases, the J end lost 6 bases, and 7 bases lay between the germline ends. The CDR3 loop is CASSLEPINSPLHF. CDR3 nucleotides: TGTGCCAGCAGCTTGGAACCTATTAATTCACCCCTCCACTTT.

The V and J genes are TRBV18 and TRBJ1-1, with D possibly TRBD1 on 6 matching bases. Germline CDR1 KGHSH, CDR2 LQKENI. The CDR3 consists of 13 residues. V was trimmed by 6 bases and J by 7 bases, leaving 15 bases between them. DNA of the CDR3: TGTGCCAGCTCGCCCACAGGGATCGTTGAAGCTTTCTTT. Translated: CASSPTGIVEAFF.

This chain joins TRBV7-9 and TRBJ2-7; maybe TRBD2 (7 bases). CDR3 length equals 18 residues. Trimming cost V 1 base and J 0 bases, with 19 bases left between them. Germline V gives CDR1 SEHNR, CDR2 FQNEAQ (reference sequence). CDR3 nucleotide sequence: TGTGCCAGCAGCTTAGGTGCCGGGGGGCGGATCAGCTCCTACGAGCAGTACTTC. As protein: CASSLGAGGRISSYEQYF.

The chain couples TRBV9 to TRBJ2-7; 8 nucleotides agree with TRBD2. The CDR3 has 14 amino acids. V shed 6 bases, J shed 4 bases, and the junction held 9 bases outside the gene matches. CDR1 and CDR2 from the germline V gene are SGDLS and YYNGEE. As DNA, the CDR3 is TGTGCCAGCACCGGGAGGGAGGGTGGTTACGAGCAGTACTTC. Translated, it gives CASTGREGGYEQYF.

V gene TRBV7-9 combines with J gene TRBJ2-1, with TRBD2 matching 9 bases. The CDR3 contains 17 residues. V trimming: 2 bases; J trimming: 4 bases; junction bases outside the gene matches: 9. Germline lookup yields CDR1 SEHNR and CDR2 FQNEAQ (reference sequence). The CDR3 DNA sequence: TGTGCCAGCAGCTTAATGGCGGGGGGGCTCTATTACAATGAGCAGTTCTTC. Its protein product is CASSLMAGGLYYNEQFF. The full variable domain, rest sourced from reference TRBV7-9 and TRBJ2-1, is DTGVSQNPRHKITKRGQNVTFRCDPISEHNRLYWYRQTLGQGPEFLTYFQNEAQLEKSRLLSDRFSAERPKGSFSTLEIQRTEQGDSAMYLCASSLMAGGLYYNEQFFGPGTRLTVL.

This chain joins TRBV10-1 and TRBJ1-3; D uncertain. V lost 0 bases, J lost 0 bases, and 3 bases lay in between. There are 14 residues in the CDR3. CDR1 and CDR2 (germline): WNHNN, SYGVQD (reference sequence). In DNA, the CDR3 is TGCGCCAGCAGTGAGTCGCCCTCTGGAAACACCATATATTTT. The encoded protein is CASSESPSGNTIYF.

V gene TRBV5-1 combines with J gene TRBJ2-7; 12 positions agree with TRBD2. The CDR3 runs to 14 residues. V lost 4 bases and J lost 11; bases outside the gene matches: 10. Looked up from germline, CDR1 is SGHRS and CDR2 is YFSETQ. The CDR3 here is CASSASGGVYPKYF. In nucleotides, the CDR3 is TGCGCCAGCAGCGCTAGCGGGGGGGTATACCCTAAGTACTTC.

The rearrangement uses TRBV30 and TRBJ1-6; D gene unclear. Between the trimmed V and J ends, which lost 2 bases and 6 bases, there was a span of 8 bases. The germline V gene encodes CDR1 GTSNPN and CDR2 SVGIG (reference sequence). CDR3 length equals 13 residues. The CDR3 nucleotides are TGTGCCTGGAGTAGGGAGGGTAATTCACCCCTCCACTTT. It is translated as CAWSREGNSPLHF.

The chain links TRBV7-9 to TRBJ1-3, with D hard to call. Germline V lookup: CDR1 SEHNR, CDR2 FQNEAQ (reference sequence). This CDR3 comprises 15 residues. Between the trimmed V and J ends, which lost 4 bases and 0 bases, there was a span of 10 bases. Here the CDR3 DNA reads TGTGCCAGCAGCTCGACCGTTAACTCTGGAAACACCATATATTTT. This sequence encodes CASSSTVNSGNTIYF.

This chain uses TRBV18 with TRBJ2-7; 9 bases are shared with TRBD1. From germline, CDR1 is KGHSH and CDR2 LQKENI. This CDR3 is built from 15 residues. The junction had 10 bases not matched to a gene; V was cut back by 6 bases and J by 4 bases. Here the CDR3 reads CASSPGRQGVYEQYF. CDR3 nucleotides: TGTGCCAGCTCCCCCGGGCGACAGGGGGTTTACGAGCAGTACTTC. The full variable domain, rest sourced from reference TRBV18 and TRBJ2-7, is NAGVMQNPRHLVRRRGQEARLRCSPMKGHSHVYWYRQLPEEGLKFMVYLQKENIIDESGMPKERFSAEFPKEGPSILRIQQVVRGDSAAYFCASSPGRQGVYEQYFGPGTRLTVT.

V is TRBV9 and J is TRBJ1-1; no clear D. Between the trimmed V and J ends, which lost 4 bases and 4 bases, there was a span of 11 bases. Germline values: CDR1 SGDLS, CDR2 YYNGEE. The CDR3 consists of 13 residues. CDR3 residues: CASSLTGSTEAFF. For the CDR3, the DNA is TGTGCCAGCAGCCTGACGGGGAGCACTGAAGCTTTCTTT.